One and the same sample provided the 14 T cell receptor beta chains below, sequenced in a study of shared clonotypes between healthy human individuals. The data were produced by immunoSEQ multiplex PCR, yet TCRdb's version contains in-frame clones alone and is incomplete. The table shows 400,000 to 600,000 clones, with about 96% occurring only once. The sequenced sample was naive CD4+ T cells sorted from blood. Subset indicated: CD45RA+ positively selected. The origin of the receptors is a woman aged 30 to 39 in good health.

This clone has a single count. Written as DNA, the CDR3 is TGCGCCAGCAGCCAAGAATCCCCCCCAGCAGGAAACACCATATATTTT. Protein sequence: CASSQESPPAGNTIYF. The chain joins TRBV4-1 to TRBJ1-3; D is ambiguous. The CDR3 is 16 amino acids. V dropped 0 bases and J dropped 4 bases, with 13 bases sitting between them. Germline V lookup: CDR1 MGHRA, CDR2 YSYEKL.

This chain uses TRBV7-9 with TRBJ1-1; no reliable D call. The V end was cut by 9 bases, the J end by 4 bases, with 21 bases between. Germline V gene sequence: CDR1 SEHNR, CDR2 FQNEAQ (reference sequence). This CDR3 contains 15 residues. The CDR3 spells CASKIGPPGPTEAFF. In nucleotides, the CDR3 is TGTGCCAGTAAAATCGGACCCCCAGGTCCCACTGAAGCTTTCTTT.

V is TRBV28 and J is TRBJ1-1, with unresolved D. CDR1 MDHEN and CDR2 SYDVKM come from the germline V gene. The CDR3 sequence is 14 residues long. Between the trimmed V and J ends, which lost 2 bases and 1 base, there was a span of 8 bases. The CDR3 here is CASSLMGPNTEAFF. The CDR3 nucleotides are TGTGCCAGCAGTTTAATGGGCCCGAACACTGAAGCTTTCTTT.

Only one count was recorded for this clone. The rearrangement joins TRBV29-1 to TRBJ1-2; no definite D call. Trimming removed 3 bases at V and 5 bases at J, with 10 bases between. The CDR3 is made up of 12 amino acids. Per germline, CDR1 SQVTM and CDR2 ANQGSEA. The CDR3 region has the DNA TGCAGCGTTGATGTTTCGAGATATGGCTACACCTTC. Protein product: CSVDVSRYGYTF.

The chain is built from TRBV2 and TRBJ2-7, with 14 nucleotides matching TRBD2. Germline loops: CDR1 SNHLY, CDR2 FYNNEI. The CDR3 covers 14 residues. Trimming took 7 bases from V and 7 from J; bases not matched to a gene: 6. CDR3 nucleotide sequence: TGTGCCAGCACGGGACTAGCGGGAGCTCAAGAGCAGTACTTC. Translating it yields CASTGLAGAQEQYF.

DNA of the CDR3: TGTGCCAGCAGCAAGACAGGAGGTAACACTGAAGCTTTCTTT. Protein: CASSKTGGNTEAFF. V gene TRBV7-3 combines with J gene TRBJ1-1; a weak D match, TRBD1 (6 bases). The V and J ends lost 5 bases and 2 bases respectively, with 12 bases between them. The CDR3 totals 14 residues. Per the germline V gene, CDR1 is SGHTA and CDR2 is FQGTGA. The full variable domain, in which reference TRBV7-3 and TRBJ1-1 provide the parts outside the CDR3, is GAGVSQTPSNKVTEKGKYVELRCDPISGHTALYWYRQSLGQGPEFLIYFQGTGAADDSGLPNDRFFAVRPEGSVSTLKIQRTERGDSAVYLCASSKTGGNTEAFFGQGTRLTVV.

This sequence joins TRBV30 and TRBJ2-7; the D call may be TRBD1 or TRBD2 (6 bases each). V shed 8 bases and J shed 4 bases, with 21 bases lying between them. From germline, CDR1 is GTSNPN and CDR2 SVGIG (reference sequence). The CDR3 covers 14 residues. The CDR3 spells CAGTKSGFPYEQYF. CDR3 in DNA: TGTGCCGGGACAAAGAGCGGGTTTCCATACGAGCAGTACTTC. Combining the CDR3 with reference TRBV30 and TRBJ2-7 gives the whole variable domain SQTIHQWPATLVQPVGSPLSLECTVEGTSNPNLYWYRQAAGRGLQLLFYSVGIGQISSEVPQNLSASRPQDRQFILSSKKLLLSDSGFYLCAGTKSGFPYEQYFGPGTRLTVT.

The rearrangement links TRBV9 to TRBJ1-6, with 9 bases fitting TRBD1. The CDR3 runs to 15 residues. The germline CDR1 and CDR2 sequences are SGDLS and YYNGEE. V was pared by 5 bases and J by 6 bases, with 6 bases of the junction left unmatched. CDR3: CASSNGQGSNSPLHF. The CDR3 coding sequence is TGTGCCAGCAGTAATGGACAGGGGTCTAATTCACCCCTCCACTTT.

The chain uses TRBV28 and TRBJ2-4, with D unclear. V was shortened by 6 bases and J by 7 bases, with 22 bases between the two germline ends. Looked up from germline, CDR1 is MDHEN and CDR2 is SYDVKM. The CDR3 consists of 16 residues. The CDR3 region is CASSQSRRPLGNIQYF. The CDR3 DNA reads as TGTGCCAGCAGCCAATCCCGGCGGCCCCTCGGTAACATTCAGTACTTC.

This chain uses TRBV28 with TRBJ1-2; 10 nucleotides agree with TRBD1. The CDR3 runs 15 residues. V dropped 6 bases and J dropped 3; count of bases not matched to a gene: 7. Germline CDR1 is MDHEN and CDR2 is SYDVKM. The CDR3 DNA is TGTGCCAGCAGCTATCCGGGACAGGGGTACTATGGCTACACCTTC. It encodes CASSYPGQGYYGYTF.

The chain links TRBV27 to TRBJ2-1; D remains ambiguous. Germline CDR1 MNHEY, CDR2 SMNVEV (reference sequence). The CDR3 sequence is 14 residues long. Between the trimmed V and J ends, which lost 6 bases and 4 bases, there was a span of 13 bases. The CDR3 nucleotides are TGTGCCAGCAGATCTACTACAATTTACAATGAGCAGTTCTTC. It yields the protein CASRSTTIYNEQFF.

V usage is TRBV7-9 and J usage is TRBJ2-3; 10 bases agree with TRBD1. With 5 bases clipped from V and 4 bases from J, the junction kept 3 bases outside the gene matches. CDR1 SEHNR and CDR2 FQNEAQ come from the germline V gene (reference sequence). CDR3 size: 14 residues. CDR3 nucleotide sequence: TGTGCCAGCAGCCCGGGACAGGGGCCAGATACGCAGTATTTT. Its translation is CASSPGQGPDTQYF.

The V gene is TRBV6-5, the J gene TRBJ2-7, with D possibly being TRBD1 or TRBD2 (7 bases each). Germline-derived CDR1 and CDR2 are MNHEY and SVGAGI. This CDR3 contains 15 residues. Trimming shortened V by 6 bases and J by 1 base, and 16 bases separated the two germline ends. CDR3 amino acids: CASRTRQGGSYEQYF. The CDR3 DNA reads as TGTGCCAGCAGAACCCGGCAGGGGGGGTCCTACGAGCAGTACTTC.

The table lists this clone with a count of one. The chain combines TRBV5-1 with TRBJ2-3; maybe TRBD2 (6 bases). V lost 4 bases and J 1 base, leaving 13 bases between the germline ends. The CDR3 totals 15 residues. Germline V gene sequence: CDR1 SGHRS, CDR2 YFSETQ. CDR3 amino acids: CASSIQGEGTDTQYF. DNA of the CDR3: TGCGCCAGCAGCATTCAAGGGGAGGGCACAGATACGCAGTATTTT.